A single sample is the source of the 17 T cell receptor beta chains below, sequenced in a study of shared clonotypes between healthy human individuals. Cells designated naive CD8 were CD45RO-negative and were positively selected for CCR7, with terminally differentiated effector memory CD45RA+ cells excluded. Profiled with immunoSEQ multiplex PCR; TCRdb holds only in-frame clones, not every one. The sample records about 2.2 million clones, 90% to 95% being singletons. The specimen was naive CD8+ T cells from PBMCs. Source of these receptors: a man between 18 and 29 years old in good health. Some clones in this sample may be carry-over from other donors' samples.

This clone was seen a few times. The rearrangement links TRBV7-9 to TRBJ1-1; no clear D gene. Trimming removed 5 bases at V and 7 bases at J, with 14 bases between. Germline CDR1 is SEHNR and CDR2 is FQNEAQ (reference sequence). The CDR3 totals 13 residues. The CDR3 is CASSPPTGFEAFF. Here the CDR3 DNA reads TGTGCCAGCAGCCCCCCGACGGGCTTTGAAGCTTTCTTT.

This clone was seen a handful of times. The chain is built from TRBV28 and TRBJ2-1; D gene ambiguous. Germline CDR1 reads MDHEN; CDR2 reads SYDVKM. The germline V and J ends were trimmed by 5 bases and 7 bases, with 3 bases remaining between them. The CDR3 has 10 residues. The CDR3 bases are TGTGCCAGCAGTGAGAATGAGCAGTTCTTC. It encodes CASSENEQFF.

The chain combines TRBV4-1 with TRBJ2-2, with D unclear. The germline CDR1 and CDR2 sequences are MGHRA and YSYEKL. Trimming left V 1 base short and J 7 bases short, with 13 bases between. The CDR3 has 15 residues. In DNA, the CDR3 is TGCGCCAGCAGCCAAGTTGGTTTAGCTAGCGGGGAGCTGTTTTTT. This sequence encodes CASSQVGLASGELFF.

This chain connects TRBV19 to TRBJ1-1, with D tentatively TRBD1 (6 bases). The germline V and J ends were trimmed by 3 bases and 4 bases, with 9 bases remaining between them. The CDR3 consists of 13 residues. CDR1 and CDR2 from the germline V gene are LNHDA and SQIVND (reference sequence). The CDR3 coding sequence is TGTGCCAGTAGTATGGAGGGGGTCACTGAAGCTTTCTTT. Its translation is CASSMEGVTEAFF.

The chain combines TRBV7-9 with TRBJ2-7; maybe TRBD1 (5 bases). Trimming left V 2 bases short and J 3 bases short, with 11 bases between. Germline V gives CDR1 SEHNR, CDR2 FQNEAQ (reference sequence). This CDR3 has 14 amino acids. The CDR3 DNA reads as TGTGCCAGCAGCTTACAGGGCCCCAGCTACGAGCAGTACTTC. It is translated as CASSLQGPSYEQYF.

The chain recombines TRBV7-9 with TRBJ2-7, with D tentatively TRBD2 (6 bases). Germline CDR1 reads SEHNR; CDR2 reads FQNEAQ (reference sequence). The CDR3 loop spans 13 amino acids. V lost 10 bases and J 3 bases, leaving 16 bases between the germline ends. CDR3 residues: CATGLSGYYEQYF. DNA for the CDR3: TGTGCCACAGGTTTGAGCGGGTACTACGAGCAGTACTTC. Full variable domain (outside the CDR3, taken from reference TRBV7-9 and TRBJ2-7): DTGVSQNPRHKITKRGQNVTFRCDPISEHNRLYWYRQTLGQGPEFLTYFQNEAQLEKSRLLSDRFSAERPKGSFSTLEIQRTEQGDSAMYLCATGLSGYYEQYFGPGTRLTVT.

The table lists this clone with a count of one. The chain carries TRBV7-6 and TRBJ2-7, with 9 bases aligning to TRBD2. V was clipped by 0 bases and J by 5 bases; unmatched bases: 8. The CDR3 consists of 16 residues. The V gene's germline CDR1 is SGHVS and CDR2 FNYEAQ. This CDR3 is CASSLAASGKMDEQYF. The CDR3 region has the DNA TGTGCCAGCAGCTTAGCGGCTAGCGGGAAAATGGACGAGCAGTACTTC.

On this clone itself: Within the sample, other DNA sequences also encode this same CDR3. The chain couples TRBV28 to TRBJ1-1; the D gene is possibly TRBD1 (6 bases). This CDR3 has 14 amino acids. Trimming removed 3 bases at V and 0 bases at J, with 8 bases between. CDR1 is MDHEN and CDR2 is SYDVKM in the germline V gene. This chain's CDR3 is CASSFGTLNTEAFF. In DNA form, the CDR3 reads TGTGCCAGCAGTTTTGGGACACTGAACACTGAAGCTTTCTTT.

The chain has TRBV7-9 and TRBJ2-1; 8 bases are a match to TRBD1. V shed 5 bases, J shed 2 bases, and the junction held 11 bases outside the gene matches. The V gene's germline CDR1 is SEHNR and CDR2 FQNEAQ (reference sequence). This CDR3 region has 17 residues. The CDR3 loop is CASSPRTGWDPYNEQFF. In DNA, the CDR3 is TGTGCCAGCAGCCCGAGGACAGGGTGGGACCCCTACAATGAGCAGTTCTTC.

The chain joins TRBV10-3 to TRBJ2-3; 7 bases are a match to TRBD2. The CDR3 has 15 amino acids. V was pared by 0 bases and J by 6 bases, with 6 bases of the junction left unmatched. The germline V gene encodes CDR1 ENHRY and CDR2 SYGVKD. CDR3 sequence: CAISESYGGSDTQYF. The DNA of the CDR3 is TGTGCCATCAGTGAGTCGTACGGGGGGTCGGATACGCAGTATTTT.

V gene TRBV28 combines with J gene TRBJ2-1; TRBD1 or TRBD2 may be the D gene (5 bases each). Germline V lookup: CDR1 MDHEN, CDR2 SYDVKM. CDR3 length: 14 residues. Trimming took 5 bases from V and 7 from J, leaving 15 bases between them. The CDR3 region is CASSSRGTGNEQFF. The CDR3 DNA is TGTGCCAGCAGTAGCCGAGGGACCGGTAATGAGCAGTTCTTC.

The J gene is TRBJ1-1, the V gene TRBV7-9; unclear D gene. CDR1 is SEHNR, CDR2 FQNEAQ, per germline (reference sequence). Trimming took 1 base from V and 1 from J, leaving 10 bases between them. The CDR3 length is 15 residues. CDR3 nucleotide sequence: TGTGCCAGCAGCTTAGTTGGGAATTCGAACACTGAAGCTTTCTTT. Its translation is CASSLVGNSNTEAFF.

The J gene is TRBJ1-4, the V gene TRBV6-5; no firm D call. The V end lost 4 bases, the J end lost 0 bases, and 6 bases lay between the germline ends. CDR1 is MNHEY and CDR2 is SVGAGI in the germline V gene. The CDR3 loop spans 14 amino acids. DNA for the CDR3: TGTGCCAGCAGTTCACTCCCAACTAATGAAAAACTGTTTTTT. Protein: CASSSLPTNEKLFF.

The CDR3 nucleotides are TGTGCCAGTAGTCCACGGGACAGGGAGTCTGAAAAACTGTTTTTT. Its protein product is CASSPRDRESEKLFF. J is TRBJ1-4 and V is TRBV19; 9 bases map to TRBD1. The CDR3 spans 15 residues. From germline, CDR1 is LNHDA and CDR2 SQIVND (reference sequence). V lost 5 bases and J lost 7; bases outside the gene matches: 8.

The CDR3 DNA reads as TGTGCCATCAGGGGACTAGCGGCTAGCACAGATACGCAGTATTTT. Protein product: CAIRGLAASTDTQYF. This chain connects TRBV10-3 to TRBJ2-3, with 11 positions matching TRBD2. J gave up 0 bases and V 6 bases, and 2 bases lay outside the gene matches. Germline-derived CDR1 and CDR2 are ENHRY and SYGVKD. The CDR3 loop spans 15 amino acids.

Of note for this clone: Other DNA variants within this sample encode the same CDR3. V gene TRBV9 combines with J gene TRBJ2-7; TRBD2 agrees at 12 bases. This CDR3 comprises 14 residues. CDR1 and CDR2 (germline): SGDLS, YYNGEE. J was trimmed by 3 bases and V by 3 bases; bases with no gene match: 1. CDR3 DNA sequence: TGTGCCAGCAGCGGGGGACTAGCGGGCTACGAGCAGTACTTC. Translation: CASSGGLAGYEQYF. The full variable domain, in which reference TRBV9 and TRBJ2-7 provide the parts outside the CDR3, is DSGVTQTPKHLITATGQRVTLRCSPRSGDLSVYWYQQSLDQGLQFLIQYYNGEERAKGNILERFSAQQFPDLHSELNLSSLELGDSALYFCASSGGLAGYEQYFGPGTRLTVT.

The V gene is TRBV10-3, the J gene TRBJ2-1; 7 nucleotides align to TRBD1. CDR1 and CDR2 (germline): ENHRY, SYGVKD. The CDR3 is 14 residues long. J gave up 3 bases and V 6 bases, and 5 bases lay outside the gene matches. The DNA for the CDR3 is TGTGCCATCAGGGACGGGACAGACTACAATGAGCAGTTCTTC. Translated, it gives CAIRDGTDYNEQFF.